The source of this TCR beta chain is a study of cytomegalovirus exposure and HLA in healthy donors. Researchers ran the PCR with 60 Vbeta and 13 Jbeta primers. The protocol was immunoSEQ multiplex PCR, while the TCRdb copy is restricted to in-frame clones and leaves out a portion. The sample records about 62,000 clones, under 80% being singletons. A note on this clone: Its antigen is undetermined.

Notes on the study in general: Clonal expansion, a later analysis showed, was greater in HLA-associated TCR beta chains than in equally common others. Researchers reported from a later analysis that most CMV-associated TCR beta chains appeared HLA-restricted. A later analysis reportedly found fewer N-insertions in an Asian-associated ancestry cluster than the approximately 660-donor mean. Presence/absence analyses took donor sequencing depth as roughly uniform.

The sample comprised PBMCs. This clonotype was obtained from a woman aged 25 to 45 in good health and CMV-seronegative.

CDR3 nucleotides: TGCGCCAGCAGCTTCTCCAGTGGCAGCTACGAGCAGTACTTC. This gives the protein CASSFSSGSYEQYF. The chain couples TRBV5-1 to TRBJ2-7, with D uncertain. Trimming removed 2 bases from V and 3 bases from J, with 12 bases in between. The CDR3 contains 14 residues. Germline loops: CDR1 SGHRS, CDR2 YFSETQ. Using reference TRBV5-1 and TRBJ2-7 for the parts outside the CDR3, the full variable domain is KAGVTQTPRYLIKTRGQQVTLSCSPISGHRSVSWYQQTPGQGLQFLFEYFSETQRNKGNFPGRFSGRQFSNSRSEMNVSTLELGDSALYLCASSFSSGSYEQYFGPGTRLTVT.